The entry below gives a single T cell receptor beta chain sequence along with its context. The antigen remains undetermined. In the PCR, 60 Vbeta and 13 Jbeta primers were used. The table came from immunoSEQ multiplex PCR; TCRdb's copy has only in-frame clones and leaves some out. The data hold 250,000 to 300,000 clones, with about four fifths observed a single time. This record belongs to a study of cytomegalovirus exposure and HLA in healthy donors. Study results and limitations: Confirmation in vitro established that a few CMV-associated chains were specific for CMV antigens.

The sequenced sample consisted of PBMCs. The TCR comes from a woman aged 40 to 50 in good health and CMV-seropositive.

CDR3 in DNA: TGCGCCAGCAGCTTTCGTCAGGAGCGGAGCTCCTACGAGCAGTACTTC. Residues: CASSFRQERSSYEQYF. J is TRBJ2-7 and V is TRBV5-1, with D possibly TRBD2 on 5 matching bases. Germline CDR1 is SGHRS and CDR2 is YFSETQ. V lost 2 bases and J 0 bases, leaving 15 bases between the germline ends. The CDR3 spans 16 residues. Based on the CDR3 plus reference TRBV5-1 and TRBJ2-7, the full variable domain is KAGVTQTPRYLIKTRGQQVTLSCSPISGHRSVSWYQQTPGQGLQFLFEYFSETQRNKGNFPGRFSGRQFSNSRSEMNVSTLELGDSALYLCASSFRQERSSYEQYFGPGTRLTVT.